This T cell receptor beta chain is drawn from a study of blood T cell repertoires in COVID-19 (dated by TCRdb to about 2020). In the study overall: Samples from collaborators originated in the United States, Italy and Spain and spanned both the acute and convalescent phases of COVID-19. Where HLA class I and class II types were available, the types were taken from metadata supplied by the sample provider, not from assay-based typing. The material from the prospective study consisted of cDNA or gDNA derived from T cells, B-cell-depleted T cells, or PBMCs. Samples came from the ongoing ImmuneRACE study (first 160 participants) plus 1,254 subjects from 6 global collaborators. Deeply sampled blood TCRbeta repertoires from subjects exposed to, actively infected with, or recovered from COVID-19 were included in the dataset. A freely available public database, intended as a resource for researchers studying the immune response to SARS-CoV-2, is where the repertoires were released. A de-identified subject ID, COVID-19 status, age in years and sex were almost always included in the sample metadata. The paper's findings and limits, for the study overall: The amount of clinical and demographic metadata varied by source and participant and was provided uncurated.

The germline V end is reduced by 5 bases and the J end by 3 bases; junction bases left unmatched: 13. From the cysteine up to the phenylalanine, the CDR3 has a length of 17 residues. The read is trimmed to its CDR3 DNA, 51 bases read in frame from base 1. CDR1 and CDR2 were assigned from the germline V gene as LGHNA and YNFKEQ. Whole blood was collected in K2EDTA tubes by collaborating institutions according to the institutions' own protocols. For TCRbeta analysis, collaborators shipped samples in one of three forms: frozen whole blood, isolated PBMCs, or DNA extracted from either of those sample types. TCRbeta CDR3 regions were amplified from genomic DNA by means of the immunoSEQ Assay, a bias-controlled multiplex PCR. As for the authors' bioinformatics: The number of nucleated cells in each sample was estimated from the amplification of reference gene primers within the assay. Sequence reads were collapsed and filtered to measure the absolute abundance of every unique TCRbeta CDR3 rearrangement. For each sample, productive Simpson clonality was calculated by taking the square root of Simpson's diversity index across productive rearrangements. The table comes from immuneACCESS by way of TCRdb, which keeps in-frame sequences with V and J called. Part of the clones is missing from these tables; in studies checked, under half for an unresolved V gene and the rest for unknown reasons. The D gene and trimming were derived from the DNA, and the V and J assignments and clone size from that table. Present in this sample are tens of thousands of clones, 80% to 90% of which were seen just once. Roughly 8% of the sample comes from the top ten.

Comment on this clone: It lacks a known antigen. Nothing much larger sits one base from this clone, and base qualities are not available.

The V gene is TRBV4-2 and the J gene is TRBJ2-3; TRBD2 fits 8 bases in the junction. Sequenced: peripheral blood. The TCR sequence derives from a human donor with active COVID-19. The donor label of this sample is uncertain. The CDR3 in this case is CASSGGGLAGSTDTQYF. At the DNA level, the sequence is TGTGCCAGCAGCGGGGGTGGGCTAGCGGGTTCAACAGATACGCAGTATTTT.